These 22 T cell receptor beta chains were all obtained from the same sample, sequenced in a study of blood T cell repertoires in COVID-19. Assay used: immunoSEQ multiplex PCR; TCRdb lists only in-frame clones, some missing. The top ten hold 6% to 7% of the sample, which has 300,000 to 350,000 clones, around 90% seen once. Sequencing was carried out using peripheral blood. All receptors derive from a woman aged 30 to 39 with COVID-19, enrolled during active disease.

This chain connects TRBV7-2 to TRBJ2-5; D might be TRBD1 (6 bases). The CDR3 contains 15 residues. The germline CDR1 and CDR2 sequences are SGHTA and FQGNSA. The V gene lost 1 base and the J gene lost 4 bases, with 13 bases spanning the gap. The chain's CDR3 is CASSLEQTGLETQYF. The CDR3 nucleotides read TGTGCCAGCAGCTTAGAACAGACAGGCTTAGAGACCCAGTACTTC.

This clone has just one count. This chain connects TRBV20-1 to TRBJ2-5; D is uncertain. Trimming stripped 3 bases from V and 4 bases from J, with 18 bases between. CDR3 length: 15 residues. Germline loops: CDR1 DFQATT, CDR2 SNEGSKA (reference sequence). The CDR3, as DNA: TGCAGTGCTAGTGAAGCGTATAATCTTGGAGAGACCCAGTACTTC. Translating gives CSASEAYNLGETQYF.

In this sample, this clone turned up once. The chain uses TRBV2 and TRBJ2-7; 15 bases line up with TRBD2. The CDR3 has 15 residues. Per the germline V gene, CDR1 is SNHLY and CDR2 is FYNNEI. The V segment lost 7 bases and the J segment 3 bases; nucleotides outside the gene matches: 4. The CDR3 here is CASTSGLAGGYEQYF. For the CDR3, the DNA is TGTGCCAGCACCTCGGGACTAGCGGGAGGCTACGAGCAGTACTTC. The whole variable domain, filled in from reference TRBV2 and TRBJ2-7, reads EPEVTQTPSHQVTQMGQEVILRCVPISNHLYFYWYRQILGQKVEFLVSFYNNEISEKSEIFDDQFSVERPDGSNFTLKIRSTKLEDSAMYFCASTSGLAGGYEQYFGPGTRLTVT.

V gene TRBV24-1 combines with J gene TRBJ1-2; no definite D call. Germline CDR1 is KGHDR and CDR2 is SFDVKD. The ends were cut back, 9 bases at V and 4 bases at J, with 14 bases in the middle. This CDR3 region has 13 residues. The CDR3 spells CATRGNSPYGYTF. CDR3 DNA: TGTGCCACCCGAGGTAATAGCCCCTATGGCTACACCTTC.

In this sample, this clone turned up once. V and J are TRBV30 and TRBJ2-5, with TRBD1 as a possible D gene (5 bases). V lost 2 bases to trimming and J lost 7 bases, with 14 bases between them. Germline-derived CDR1 and CDR2 are GTSNPN and SVGIG (reference sequence). The CDR3 sequence is 13 residues long. For the CDR3, the DNA is TGTGCCTGGAGTCCTGGGCCCCAGGGGACCCAGTACTTC. Protein product: CAWSPGPQGTQYF.

This rearrangement joins TRBV5-1 to TRBJ1-2; TRBD1 might be the D (5 bases). The V end was cut by 1 base, the J end by 5 bases, with 12 bases between. Germline assignment: CDR1 SGHRS and CDR2 YFSETQ. The CDR3 consists of 14 residues. CDR3 bases: TGCGCCAGCAGCTTGTGGGGGGAAAAATATGGCTACACCTTC. It encodes CASSLWGEKYGYTF. The full variable domain, in which reference TRBV5-1 and TRBJ1-2 provide the parts outside the CDR3, is KAGVTQTPRYLIKTRGQQVTLSCSPISGHRSVSWYQQTPGQGLQFLFEYFSETQRNKGNFPGRFSGRQFSNSRSEMNVSTLELGDSALYLCASSLWGEKYGYTFGSGTRLTVV.

This clone appeared a single time. The chain recombines TRBV6-5 with TRBJ1-2; perhaps TRBD1 as D (5 bases). Trimming took off 6 bases at V and 3 bases at J, with 14 bases between the two ends. CDR1 and CDR2 from the germline V gene are MNHEY and SVGAGI. The CDR3 is 14 residues long. DNA of the CDR3: TGTGCCAGCAGCTATAGGACACCCTACTATGGCTACACCTTC. As protein: CASSYRTPYYGYTF.

The rearrangement uses TRBV11-2 and TRBJ2-5, with TRBD2 matching over 10 bases. CDR3 length: 15 residues. Germline V gives CDR1 SGHAT, CDR2 FQNNGV. J was trimmed by 3 bases and V by 4 bases; bases with no gene match: 5. CDR3 nucleotide sequence: TGTGCCAGCAGCTCCCGGGGGACTAGCGAAGAGACCCAGTACTTC. Protein: CASSSRGTSEETQYF. Based on the CDR3 plus reference TRBV11-2 and TRBJ2-5, the full variable domain is EAGVAQSPRYKIIEKRQSVAFWCNPISGHATLYWYQQILGQGPKLLIQFQNNGVVDDSQLPKDRFSAERLKGVDSTLKIQPAKLEDSAVYLCASSSRGTSEETQYFGPGTRLLVL.

J is TRBJ2-3 and V is TRBV7-8; tentatively, D is TRBD1 (5 bases). Germline-derived CDR1 and CDR2 are SGHVS and FQNEAQ. Deletions cut 5 bases from V and 4 bases from J, with 25 bases between. The CDR3 has 18 amino acids. The CDR3 nucleotides read TGTGCCAGCAGCCCTAGGACCCAAGGGGTGGTGGGCCCAGATACGCAGTATTTT. It specifies CASSPRTQGVVGPDTQYF.

The chain carries TRBV3-1 (or the pseudogene TRBV3-2) and TRBJ2-7; 8 nucleotides align to TRBD1. Germline lookup yields CDR1 LGHDT and CDR2 YNNKEL (reference sequence). This CDR3 has 15 residues. V dropped 5 bases and J dropped 3; count of bases not matched to a gene: 9. The CDR3 DNA is TGTGCCAGCAGCTCCCCGGGACAGGCCATCTACGAGCAGTACTTC. This codes for CASSSPGQAIYEQYF.

This clone occurred once. The chain recombines TRBV6-2 or TRBV6-3 with TRBJ1-1; D not certain. The germline gives CDR1 MNHEY, CDR2 SVGEGT. V lost 2 bases and J 0 bases, leaving 10 bases between the germline ends. The CDR3 has 15 residues. Written as DNA, the CDR3 is TGTGCCAGCAGTTACGCCGGGTACTTGAACACTGAAGCTTTCTTT. Its translation: CASSYAGYLNTEAFF.

The chain has TRBV19 and TRBJ1-5; TRBD1 agrees at 10 bases. Germline V gene lookup returns CDR1 LNHDA and CDR2 SQIVND (reference sequence). The CDR3 has 16 residues. Trimming at V came to 3 bases and at J to 1 base, leaving 3 bases not matched to a gene. CDR3 DNA sequence: TGTGCCAGTAGTATGGGGACAGGGGAGAGCAATCAGCCCCAGCATTTT. It specifies CASSMGTGESNQPQHF.

The CDR3 region has the DNA TGTGCCAGTAGAGGTGGGGGCTACACCTTC. Residues: CASRGGGYTF. The chain couples TRBV6-6 to TRBJ1-2; D remains unclear. V gave up 9 bases and J gave up 8 bases, with 10 bases separating them. The CDR3 totals 10 residues. Per germline, CDR1 MNHNY and CDR2 SVGAGI (reference sequence).

The V and J genes are TRBV5-4 and TRBJ1-5; tentatively, D is TRBD1 (5 bases). Trimming removed 0 bases from V and 7 bases from J, with 8 bases in between. The CDR3 length is 13 residues. The germline CDR1 and CDR2 sequences are SGHNT and YYREEE (reference sequence). In nucleotides, the CDR3 is TGTGCCAGCAGCTTGGAGGGGCGGCAGCCCCAGCATTTT. It yields the protein CASSLEGRQPQHF.

This chain's CDR3 is CASSWGGNKNIQYF. DNA for the CDR3: TGCGCCAGCAGCTGGGGGGGAAACAAAAACATTCAGTACTTC. The chain has TRBV5-1 and TRBJ2-4; 7 nucleotides align to TRBD2. From germline, CDR1 is SGHRS and CDR2 YFSETQ. V dropped 3 bases and J dropped 3; count of bases not matched to a gene: 3. This CDR3 contains 14 residues.

The V gene is TRBV28, the J gene TRBJ2-2; TRBD1 matches at 8 bases. The CDR3 sequence is 15 residues long. Germline CDR1 and CDR2: MDHEN and SYDVKM. V dropped 10 bases and J dropped 0; count of bases not matched to a gene: 7. In DNA, the CDR3 is TGTGCCACCCCTGGACAGGGTTCGAACACCGGGGAGCTGTTTTTT. Amino acids: CATPGQGSNTGELFF.

The rearrangement joins TRBV28 to TRBJ2-1, with D hard to call. V was trimmed by 7 bases and J by 6 bases, leaving 13 bases between them. The CDR3 sequence is 13 residues long. The germline V gene has CDR1 MDHEN and CDR2 SYDVKM. In DNA, the CDR3 is TGTGCCAGCAATGACTTCTATACCAATGAGCAGTTCTTC. Its translation is CASNDFYTNEQFF. The full variable domain, with the rest looked up from reference TRBV28 and TRBJ2-1, is DVKVTQSSRYLVKRTGEKVFLECVQDMDHENMFWYRQDPGLGLRLIYFSYDVKMKEKGDIPEGYSVSREKKERFSLILESASTNQTSMYLCASNDFYTNEQFFGPGTRLTVL.

The J gene is TRBJ1-5, the V gene TRBV9, with 10 bases that match TRBD1. The CDR3 totals 16 residues. Per the germline V gene, CDR1 is SGDLS and CDR2 is YYNGEE. J was trimmed by 7 bases and V by 4 bases; bases with no gene match: 11. The CDR3 region has the DNA TGTGCCAGCAGCAAGGGGGCGGGACAGGGGAGCCAGCCCCAGCATTTT. Translated: CASSKGAGQGSQPQHF.

The chain uses TRBV27 and TRBJ2-1, with D tentatively TRBD2 (6 bases). This CDR3 region has 15 residues. V lost 4 bases and J lost 6, with 16 bases in between. CDR1 is MNHEY and CDR2 is SMNVEV in the germline V gene (reference sequence). The CDR3 coding sequence is TGTGCCAGCAGTTCTCCACGGGGGTGGTCCAATGAGCAGTTCTTC. The encoded protein is CASSSPRGWSNEQFF.

There are a few counts of this clone. DNA of the CDR3: TGCAGCTTAGAACGGGGTACAGATACGCAGTATTTT. Its translation: CSLERGTDTQYF. The chain carries TRBV29-1 and TRBJ2-3; TRBD2 is a possible D gene (5 bases). V was pared by 8 bases and J by 3 bases, with 12 bases between. This CDR3 region has 12 residues. Germline loops: CDR1 SQVTM, CDR2 ANQGSEA.

This clone appeared a single time. The chain has TRBV9 and TRBJ2-1; maybe TRBD2 (5 bases). The germline V gene has CDR1 SGDLS and CDR2 YYNGEE. The CDR3 is made up of 15 amino acids. The V end was cut by 4 bases, the J end by 2 bases, with 13 bases between. CDR3 sequence: CASSPGRDTYNEQFF. The CDR3 DNA reads TGTGCCAGCAGCCCTGGACGGGATACCTACAATGAGCAGTTCTTC.

The J gene is TRBJ1-5, the V gene TRBV6-2 or TRBV6-3; D gene unclear. V lost 4 bases, J lost 7 bases, and 11 bases lay in between. Germline V CDR1 and CDR2: MNHEY, SVGEGT. The CDR3 contains 13 residues. CDR3 amino acids: CASSLGLGQPQHF. The CDR3 DNA sequence: TGTGCCAGCAGTTTGGGCCTTGGGCAGCCCCAGCATTTT.